This T cell receptor beta chain was identified in a study of post-analysis software for immune sequencing data. Overall study results and limits: When patients were compared with controls, five TRBV segments were more frequent, TRBV5-6, TRBV5-1 and TRBV20-1 among them. Relative to controls, patients with multiple sclerosis showed significantly lower normalized Chao1 diversity.

Turning to this clonotype: What it binds is unknown.

Germline CDR1 reads SGHAT; CDR2 reads FQDESV (reference sequence). The CDR3 runs to 15 residues. V was shortened by 5 bases and J by 2 bases, with 15 bases between the two germline ends. Included in the TCR beta cDNA libraries were unique molecular identifiers. Some 500,000 cDNA molecules were obtained per 1 to 10 million input T cells. MiXCR was run by TCRdb on the PCR reads, yielding one entry per CDR3 protein. The data show about 460,000 distinct CDR3 sequences, less than 45% seen once. V gene TRBV11-1 combines with J gene TRBJ2-5; D may be TRBD2 (5 bases). The clonotype was recovered from a girl aged 10 to 17 with multiple sclerosis. The sequenced sample consisted of blood. The CDR3 nucleotides are TGTGCCAGCAGCGCCCAGGACGGGATTCAAGAGACCCAGTACTTC. It encodes CASSAQDGIQETQYF.